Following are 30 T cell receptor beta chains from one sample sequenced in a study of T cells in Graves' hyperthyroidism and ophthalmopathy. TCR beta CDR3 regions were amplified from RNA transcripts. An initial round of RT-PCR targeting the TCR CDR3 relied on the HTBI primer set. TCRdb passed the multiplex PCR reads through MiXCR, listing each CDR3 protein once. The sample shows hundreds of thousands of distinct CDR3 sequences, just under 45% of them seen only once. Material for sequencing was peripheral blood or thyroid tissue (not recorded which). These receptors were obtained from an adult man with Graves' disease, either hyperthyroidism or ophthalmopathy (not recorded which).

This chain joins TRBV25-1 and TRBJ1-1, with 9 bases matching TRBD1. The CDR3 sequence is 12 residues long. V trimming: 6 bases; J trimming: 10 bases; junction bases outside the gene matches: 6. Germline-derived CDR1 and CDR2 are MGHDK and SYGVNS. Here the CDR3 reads CASRAGTGIAFF. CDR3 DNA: TGTGCCAGCAGGGCCGGGACAGGGATAGCTTTCTTT. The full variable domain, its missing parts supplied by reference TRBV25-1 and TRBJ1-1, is EADIYQTPRYLVIGTGKKITLECSQTMGHDKMYWYQQDPGMELHLIHYSYGVNSTEKGDLSSESTVSRIRTEHFPLTLESARPSHTSQYLCASRAGTGIAFFGQGTRLTVV.

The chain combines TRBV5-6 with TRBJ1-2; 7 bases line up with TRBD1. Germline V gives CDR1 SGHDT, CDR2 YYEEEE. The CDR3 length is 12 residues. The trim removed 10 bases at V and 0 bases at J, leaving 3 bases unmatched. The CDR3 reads CAWQGANYGYTF. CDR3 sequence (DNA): TGTGCCTGGCAGGGGGCTAACTATGGCTACACCTTC.

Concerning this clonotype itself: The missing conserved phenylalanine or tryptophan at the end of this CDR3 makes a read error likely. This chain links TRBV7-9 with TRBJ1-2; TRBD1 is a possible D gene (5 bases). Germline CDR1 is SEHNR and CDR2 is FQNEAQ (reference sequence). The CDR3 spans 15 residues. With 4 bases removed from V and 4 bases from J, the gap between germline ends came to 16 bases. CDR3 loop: CASSSLSRGTYGYTI. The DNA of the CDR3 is TGTGCCAGCAGCTCCCTTTCGAGAGGGACCTATGGCTACACCATC.

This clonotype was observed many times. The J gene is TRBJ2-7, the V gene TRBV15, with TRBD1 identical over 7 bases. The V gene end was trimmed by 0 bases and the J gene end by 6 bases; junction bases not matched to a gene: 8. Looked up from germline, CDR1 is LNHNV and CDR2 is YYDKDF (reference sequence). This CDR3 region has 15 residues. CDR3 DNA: TGTGCCACCAGCAGAGATCATGCGAACAGGGGCGAGCAGTACTTC. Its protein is CATSRDHANRGEQYF.

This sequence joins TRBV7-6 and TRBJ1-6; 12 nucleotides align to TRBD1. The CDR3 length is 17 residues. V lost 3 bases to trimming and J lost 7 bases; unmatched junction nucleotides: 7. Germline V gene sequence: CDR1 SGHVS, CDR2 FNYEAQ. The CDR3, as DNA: TGTGCCAGCAGCTTCCGGGACAGGGGGCAAGAAAATTCACCCCTCCACTTT. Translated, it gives CASSFRDRGQENSPLHF.

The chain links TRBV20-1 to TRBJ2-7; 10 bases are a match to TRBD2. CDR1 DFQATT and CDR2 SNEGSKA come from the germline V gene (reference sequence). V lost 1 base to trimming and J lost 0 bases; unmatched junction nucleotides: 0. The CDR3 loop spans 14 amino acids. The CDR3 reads CSARASGSSYEQYF. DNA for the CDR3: TGCAGTGCTAGAGCTAGCGGGAGCTCCTACGAGCAGTACTTC.

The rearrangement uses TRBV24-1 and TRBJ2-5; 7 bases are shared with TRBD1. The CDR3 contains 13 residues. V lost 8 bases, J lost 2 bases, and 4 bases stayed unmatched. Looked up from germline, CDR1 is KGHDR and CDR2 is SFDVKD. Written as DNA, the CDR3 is TGTGCCACCAAGGGGACAGAACAAGAGACCCAGTACTTC. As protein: CATKGTEQETQYF.

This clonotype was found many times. The CDR3 sequence: CASSLEAALTDGYTF. In DNA, the CDR3 is TGTGCCAGCAGCTTAGAGGCAGCCCTCACCGATGGCTACACCTTC. The V call is TRBV7-8, the J call TRBJ1-2; D not certain. V was trimmed by 1 base and J by 6 bases, leaving 15 bases between them. The CDR3 is made up of 15 amino acids. Germline CDR1 reads SGHVS; CDR2 reads FQNEAQ. Based on the CDR3 plus reference TRBV7-8 and TRBJ1-2, the full variable domain is GAGVSQSPRYKVAKRGQDVALRCDPISGHVSLFWYQQALGQGPEFLTYFQNEAQLDKSGLPSDRFFAERPEGSVSTLKIQRTQQEDSAVYLCASSLEAALTDGYTFGSGTRLTVV.

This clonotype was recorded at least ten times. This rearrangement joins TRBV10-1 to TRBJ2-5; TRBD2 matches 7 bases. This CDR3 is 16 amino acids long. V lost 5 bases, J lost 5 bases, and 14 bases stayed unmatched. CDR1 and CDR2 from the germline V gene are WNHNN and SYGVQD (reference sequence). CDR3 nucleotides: TGCGCCAGCAGTCCACAACCTTCGACTAGCTGGGAGACCCAGTACTTC. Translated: CASSPQPSTSWETQYF.

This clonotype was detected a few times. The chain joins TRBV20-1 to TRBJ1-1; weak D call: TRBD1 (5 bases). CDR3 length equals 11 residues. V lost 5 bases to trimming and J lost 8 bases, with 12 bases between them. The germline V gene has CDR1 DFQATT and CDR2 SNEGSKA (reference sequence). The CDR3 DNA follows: TGCAGTGCTCCCCAGGGAGCCGAAGCTTTCTTT. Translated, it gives CSAPQGAEAFF.

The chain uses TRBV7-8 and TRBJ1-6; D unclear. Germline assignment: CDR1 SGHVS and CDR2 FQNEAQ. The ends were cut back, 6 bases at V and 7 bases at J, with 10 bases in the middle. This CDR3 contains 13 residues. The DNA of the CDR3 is TGTGCCAGCAGTCATGAGGGAAATTCACCCCTCCACTTT. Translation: CASSHEGNSPLHF.

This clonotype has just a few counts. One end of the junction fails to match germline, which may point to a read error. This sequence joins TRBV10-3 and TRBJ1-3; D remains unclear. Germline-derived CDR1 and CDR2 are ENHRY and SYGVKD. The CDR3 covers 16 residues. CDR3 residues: CASSEAGPFSGNTIYF. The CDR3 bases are TGTGCCAGCAGTGAAGCTGGCCCTTTCTCTGGAAACACCATATATTTT.

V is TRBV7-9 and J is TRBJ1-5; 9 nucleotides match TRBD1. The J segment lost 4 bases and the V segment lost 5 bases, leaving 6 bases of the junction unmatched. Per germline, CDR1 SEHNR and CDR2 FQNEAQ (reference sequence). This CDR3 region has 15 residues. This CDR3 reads CASSEFGQGNQPQHF. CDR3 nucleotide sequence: TGTGCCAGCAGCGAATTCGGACAGGGGAATCAGCCCCAGCATTTT.

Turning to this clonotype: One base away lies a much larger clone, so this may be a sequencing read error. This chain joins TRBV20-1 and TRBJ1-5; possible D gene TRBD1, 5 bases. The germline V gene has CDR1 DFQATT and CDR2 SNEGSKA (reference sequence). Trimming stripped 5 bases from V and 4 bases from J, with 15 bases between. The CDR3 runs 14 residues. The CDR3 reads CSAPRAGSNQPQHF. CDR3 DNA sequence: TGCAGTGCTCCCAGGGCGGGATCGAATCAGCCCCAGCATTTT.

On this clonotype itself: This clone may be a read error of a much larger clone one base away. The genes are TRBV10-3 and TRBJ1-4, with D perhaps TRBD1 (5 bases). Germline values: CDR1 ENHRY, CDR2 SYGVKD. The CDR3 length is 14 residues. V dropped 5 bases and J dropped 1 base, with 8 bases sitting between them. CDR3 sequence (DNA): TGTGCCATCAGTCGCGGACAAACTAATGAAAAACTGTTTTTT. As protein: CAISRGQTNEKLFF.

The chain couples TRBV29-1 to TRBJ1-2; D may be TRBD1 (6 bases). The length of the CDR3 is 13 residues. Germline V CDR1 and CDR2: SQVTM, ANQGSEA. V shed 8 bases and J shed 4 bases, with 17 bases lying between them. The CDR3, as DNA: TGCAGCTTGGAACAGGGCGAAGGCTATGGCTACACCTTC. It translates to CSLEQGEGYGYTF.

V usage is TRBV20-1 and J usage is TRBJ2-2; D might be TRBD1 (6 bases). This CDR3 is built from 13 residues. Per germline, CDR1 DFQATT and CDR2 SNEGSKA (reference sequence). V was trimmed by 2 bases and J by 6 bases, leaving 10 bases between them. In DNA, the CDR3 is TGCAGTGCTAGACGGCAGGGGCCCGGGGAGCTGTTTTTT. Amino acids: CSARRQGPGELFF.

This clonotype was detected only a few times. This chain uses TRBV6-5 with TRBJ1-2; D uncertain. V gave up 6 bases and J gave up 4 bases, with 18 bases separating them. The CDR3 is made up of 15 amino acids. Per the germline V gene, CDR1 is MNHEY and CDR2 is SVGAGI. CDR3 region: CASSPSLQPSYGYTF. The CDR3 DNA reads TGTGCCAGCAGCCCGAGCCTACAGCCGAGCTATGGCTACACCTTC.

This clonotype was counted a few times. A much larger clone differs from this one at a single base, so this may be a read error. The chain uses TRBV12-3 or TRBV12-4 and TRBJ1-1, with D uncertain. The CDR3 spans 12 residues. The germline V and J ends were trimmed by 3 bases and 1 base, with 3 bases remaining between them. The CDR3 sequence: CASSFENTEAFF. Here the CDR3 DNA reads TGTGCCAGCAGTTTCGAGAACACTGAAGCTTTCTTT.

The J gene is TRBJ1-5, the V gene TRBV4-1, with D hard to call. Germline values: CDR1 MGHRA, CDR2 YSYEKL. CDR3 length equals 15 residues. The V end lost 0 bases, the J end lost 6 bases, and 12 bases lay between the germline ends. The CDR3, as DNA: TGCGCCAGCAGCCAAGATAAGGCTCGAGGTCAGCCCCAGCATTTT. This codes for CASSQDKARGQPQHF.

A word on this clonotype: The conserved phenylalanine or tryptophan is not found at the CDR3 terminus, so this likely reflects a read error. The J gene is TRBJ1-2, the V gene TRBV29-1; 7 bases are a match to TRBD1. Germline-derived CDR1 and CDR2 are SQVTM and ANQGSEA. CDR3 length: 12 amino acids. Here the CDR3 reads CSLAGTAYGYTL. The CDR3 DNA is TGCAGTTTAGCCGGGACAGCTTATGGCTACACCCTC.

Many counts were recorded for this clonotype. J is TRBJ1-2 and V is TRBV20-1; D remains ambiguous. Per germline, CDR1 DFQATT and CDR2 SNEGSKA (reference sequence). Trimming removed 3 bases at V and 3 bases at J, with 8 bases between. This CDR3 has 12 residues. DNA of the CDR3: TGCAGTGCTAGCGGGAGAGACTATGGCTACACCTTC. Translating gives CSASGRDYGYTF.

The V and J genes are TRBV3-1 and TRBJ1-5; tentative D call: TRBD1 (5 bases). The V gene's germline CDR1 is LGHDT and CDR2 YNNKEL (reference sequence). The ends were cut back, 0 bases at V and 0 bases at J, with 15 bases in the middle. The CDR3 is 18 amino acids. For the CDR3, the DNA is TGTGCCAGCAGCCAAGATGGGGCCCGACTCACTAGCAATCAGCCCCAGCATTTT. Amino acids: CASSQDGARLTSNQPQHF.

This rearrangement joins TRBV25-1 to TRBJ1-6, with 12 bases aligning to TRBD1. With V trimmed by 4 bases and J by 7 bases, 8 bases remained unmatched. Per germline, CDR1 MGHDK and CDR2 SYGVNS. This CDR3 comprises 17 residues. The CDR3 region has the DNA TGTGCCAGCAGTGCTGGTACCGGGACAGGGGGCAATTCACCCCTCCACTTT. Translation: CASSAGTGTGGNSPLHF.

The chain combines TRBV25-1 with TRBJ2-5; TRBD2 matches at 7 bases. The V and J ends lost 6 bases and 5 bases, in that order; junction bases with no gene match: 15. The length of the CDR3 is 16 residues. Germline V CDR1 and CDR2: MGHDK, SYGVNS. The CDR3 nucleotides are TGTGCCAGCAGCTTAGCCACTTCTAGCGGTGGGGAGACCCAGTACTTC. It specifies CASSLATSSGGETQYF.

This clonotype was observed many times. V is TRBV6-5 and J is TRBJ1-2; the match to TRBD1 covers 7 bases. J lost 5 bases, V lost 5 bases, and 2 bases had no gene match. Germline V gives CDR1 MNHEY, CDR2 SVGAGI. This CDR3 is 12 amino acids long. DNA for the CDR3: TGTGCCAGCAGTCAACAGGGGTATGGCTACACCTTC. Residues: CASSQQGYGYTF.

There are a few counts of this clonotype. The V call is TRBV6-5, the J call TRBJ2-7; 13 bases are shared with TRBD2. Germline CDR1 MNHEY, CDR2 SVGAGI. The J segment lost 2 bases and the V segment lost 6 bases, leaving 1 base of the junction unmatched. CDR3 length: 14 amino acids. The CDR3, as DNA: TGTGCCAGCAGGGGACTAGCGGGGCCCTACGAGCAGTACTTC. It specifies CASRGLAGPYEQYF.

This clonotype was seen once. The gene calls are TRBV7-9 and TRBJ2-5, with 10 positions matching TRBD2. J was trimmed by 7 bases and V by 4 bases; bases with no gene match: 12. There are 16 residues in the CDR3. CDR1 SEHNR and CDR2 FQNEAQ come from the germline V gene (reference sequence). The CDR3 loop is CASSSTTSGEPLTQYF. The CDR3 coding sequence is TGTGCCAGCAGCTCTACAACTAGCGGGGAACCGCTGACCCAGTACTTC.

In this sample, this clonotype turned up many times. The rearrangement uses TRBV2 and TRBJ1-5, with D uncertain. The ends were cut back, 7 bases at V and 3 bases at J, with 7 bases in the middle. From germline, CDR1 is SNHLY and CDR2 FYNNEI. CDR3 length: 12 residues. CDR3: CASNDYNQPQHF. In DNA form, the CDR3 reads TGTGCCAGCAACGACTACAATCAGCCCCAGCATTTT.

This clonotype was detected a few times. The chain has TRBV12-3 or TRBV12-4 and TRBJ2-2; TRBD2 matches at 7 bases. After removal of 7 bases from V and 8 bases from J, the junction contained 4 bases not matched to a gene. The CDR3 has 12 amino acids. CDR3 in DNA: TGTGCCAGCATCGGGGGGTTGGGGGAGCTGTTTTTT. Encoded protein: CASIGGLGELFF.